This entry lists 8 T cell receptor beta chains sequenced from one sample in a study of cytomegalovirus exposure and HLA in healthy donors. Use of 60 Vbeta and 13 Jbeta primers characterized the PCR. Repertoires were generated with immunoSEQ multiplex PCR, while TCRdb's copy carries only in-frame clones and drops some. In the table there are 150,000 to 200,000 clones, roughly three quarters of which are singletons. The specimen was PBMCs. These receptor sequences come from a woman aged 45-65 years in good health and CMV-seronegative.

CDR3 protein: CASSLGWGQPNQPQHF. DNA of the CDR3: TGTGCCAGCAGCTTAGGTTGGGGACAGCCAAATCAGCCCCAGCATTTT. This sequence joins TRBV7-9 and TRBJ1-5; 7 nucleotides match TRBD1. Germline loops: CDR1 SEHNR, CDR2 FQNEAQ (reference sequence). The CDR3 consists of 16 residues. V lost 1 base and J lost 4; bases outside the gene matches: 7.

V and J are TRBV4-2 and TRBJ1-1; D not resolved. In germline, CDR1 is LGHNA, CDR2 YNFKEQ. V lost 1 base, J lost 3 bases, and 12 bases lay in between. CDR3 length: 15 residues. This chain's CDR3 is CASSQGTLGDTEAFF. The CDR3 DNA sequence: TGTGCCAGCAGCCAAGGAACTCTCGGGGACACTGAAGCTTTCTTT.

The rearrangement joins TRBV29-1 to TRBJ1-2; no reliable D call. This CDR3 spans 14 amino acids. V was shortened by 1 base and J by 5 bases, with 14 bases between the two germline ends. Germline CDR1 is SQVTM and CDR2 is ANQGSEA. The CDR3 bases are TGCAGCGTTGAAGGGGAGCAGGATTTATATGGCTACACCTTC. This encodes CSVEGEQDLYGYTF.

This chain uses TRBV5-6 with TRBJ2-1; perhaps TRBD2 as D (6 bases). The CDR3 runs to 12 residues. In germline, CDR1 is SGHDT, CDR2 YYEEEE. V dropped 5 bases and J dropped 3 bases, with 6 bases sitting between them. The CDR3 spells CASRGLYNEQFF. In DNA, the CDR3 is TGTGCCAGCAGGGGACTCTACAATGAGCAGTTCTTC. Looking up the rest from reference TRBV5-6 and TRBJ2-1 gives the full variable domain: DAGVTQSPTHLIKTRGQQVTLRCSPKSGHDTVSWYQQALGQGPQFIFQYYEEEERQRGNFPDRFSGHQFPNYSSELNVNALLLGDSALYLCASRGLYNEQFFGPGTRLTVL.

For the CDR3, the DNA is TGTGCCAGCAGTCGCGTCCGGGACAGCCAAGAGACCCAGTACTTC. Translation gives CASSRVRDSQETQYF. The V call is TRBV6-1, the J call TRBJ2-5; 7 bases align to TRBD1. The junction had 7 bases not matched to a gene; V was cut back by 5 bases and J by 1 base. Germline V lookup: CDR1 MNHNS, CDR2 SASEGT. The CDR3 consists of 15 residues.

The chain uses TRBV29-1 and TRBJ2-1; possible D gene TRBD2, 5 bases. Looked up from germline, CDR1 is SQVTM and CDR2 is ANQGSEA. CDR3 length: 18 amino acids. The germline V and J ends were trimmed by 1 base and 1 base, with 20 bases remaining between them. In nucleotides, the CDR3 is TGCAGCGTTGAAGGGACTTGGGCAGTTCAACAATCCTACAATGAGCAGTTCTTC. Its protein is CSVEGTWAVQQSYNEQFF.

The chain carries TRBV7-2 and TRBJ2-2; D may be TRBD1 (6 bases). The CDR3 covers 17 residues. The germline V gene encodes CDR1 SGHTA and CDR2 FQGNSA. V gave up 3 bases and J gave up 0 bases, with 14 bases separating them. The CDR3, as DNA: TGTGCCAGCAGCTTCAGGGCTGGGGGCTCGAACACCGGGGAGCTGTTTTTT. This sequence encodes CASSFRAGGSNTGELFF.

The chain employs TRBV5-4 and TRBJ2-1; TRBD2 matches at 11 bases. This CDR3 is built from 15 residues. Germline assignment: CDR1 SGHNT and CDR2 YYREEE (reference sequence). V lost 3 bases and J lost 1; bases outside the gene matches: 0. CDR3 nucleotides: TGTGCCAGCAGCTCTAGCGGGGGGTCCTACAATGAGCAGTTCTTC. It specifies CASSSSGGSYNEQFF.